This T cell receptor beta chain was identified in a study of Graves' ophthalmopathy and Graves' hyperthyroidism. None of the included patients had other autoimmune diseases, uncontrolled infections, pregnancy or lactation, as these led to exclusion. Clinical symptoms, serum thyroxine, TRAb, thyroid ultrasound and orbital computed tomography determined diagnosis. The CDR3 has 14 amino acids. CDR1 WNHNN and CDR2 SYGVQD come from the germline V gene (reference sequence). V dropped 2 bases and J dropped 5; count of bases not matched to a gene: 3. RNA served as the template for amplifying TCR beta CDR3 regions. The authors performed first-round RT-PCR with HTBI primers and then a second-round multiplex PCR. TCRdb processed the multiplex PCR reads anew with MiXCR; each CDR3 protein has one entry. The sample consists of some 200,000 distinct CDR3 sequences, around 30% of them appearing once.

This TCR derives from a man in his fifties or sixties with Graves' ophthalmopathy. Sample: peripheral blood. The chain has TRBV10-1 and TRBJ2-4; 7 nucleotides agree with TRBD2. Here the CDR3 reads CASSEIAGENIQYF. For the CDR3, the DNA is TGCGCCAGCAGTGAGATAGCGGGCGAAAACATTCAGTACTTC.